A single sample is the source of the 13 T cell receptor beta chains below, sequenced in a study of shared clonotypes between healthy human individuals. Clones were sequenced by immunoSEQ multiplex PCR, and TCRdb holds only the in-frame ones, with some missing. The profile shows about 2.2 million clones, about 92% of them singletons. CD45RO-negative CD8 cells positively selected for CCR7 made up the naive population, which excluded terminally differentiated effector memory CD45RA+ cells. The source material was naive CD8+ T cells from PBMCs. Receptors originate from a man younger than 30 in good health. Some clones in this sample may be carry-over from other donors' samples.

The chain uses TRBV11-2 and TRBJ2-1, with TRBD2 identical over 9 bases. V was pared by 1 base and J by 5 bases, with 9 bases of the junction left unmatched. The CDR3 loop spans 17 amino acids. The germline CDR1 and CDR2 sequences are SGHAT and FQNNGV. The CDR3: CASSLGLAGIKNNEQFF. The CDR3 DNA reads TGTGCCAGCAGCTTAGGGCTAGCGGGGATAAAGAACAATGAGCAGTTCTTC.

This sequence joins TRBV9 and TRBJ2-5; weak D call: TRBD1 (5 bases). The V end lost 7 bases, the J end lost 5 bases, and 9 bases lay between the germline ends. This CDR3 has 11 amino acids. Germline V gives CDR1 SGDLS, CDR2 YYNGEE. CDR3 sequence: CASGPGETQYF. CDR3 nucleotide sequence: TGTGCCAGCGGGCCAGGGGAGACCCAGTACTTC.

The rearrangement joins TRBV28 to TRBJ1-2; D may be TRBD1 (5 bases). The V end was cut by 7 bases, the J end by 4 bases, with 16 bases between. Germline CDR1 reads MDHEN; CDR2 reads SYDVKM. This CDR3 is built from 14 residues. In nucleotides, the CDR3 is TGTGCCAGCACCGAGGTGGGGGACTTCTATGGCTACACCTTC. It codes for CASTEVGDFYGYTF.

The CDR3 loop reads CASSPPGTYQPQHF. For the CDR3, the DNA is TGTGCCAGCAGCCCCCCCGGGACTTATCAGCCCCAGCATTTT. The chain joins TRBV6-6 to TRBJ1-5, with D possibly matching TRBD1 (5 bases). V was pared by 6 bases and J by 5 bases, with 14 bases between. This CDR3 is 14 amino acids long. Germline CDR1 is MNHNY and CDR2 is SVGAGI (reference sequence).

The genes are TRBV28 and TRBJ2-3; TRBD2 matches 8 bases. The germline CDR1 and CDR2 sequences are MDHEN and SYDVKM. The V gene end was trimmed by 5 bases and the J gene end by 3 bases; junction bases not matched to a gene: 13. This CDR3 is 17 amino acids long. Here the CDR3 DNA reads TGTGCCAGCAGTCCGGAGGTGGCGGGAGGTCCTACAGATACGCAGTATTTT. Translation gives CASSPEVAGGPTDTQYF.

This chain joins TRBV14 and TRBJ2-3; a weak D match, TRBD1 (5 bases). V lost 4 bases, J lost 6 bases, and 8 bases lay in between. The CDR3 totals 12 residues. Germline loops: CDR1 SGHDN, CDR2 FVKESK. DNA for the CDR3: TGTGCCAGCAGCCGGACAACCGATACGCAGTATTTT. Protein sequence: CASSRTTDTQYF.

As regards this clone: The same CDR3 can be traced to other DNA sequences in this sample. This chain connects TRBV11-2 to TRBJ1-2; D is ambiguous. V dropped 1 base and J dropped 7 bases, with 4 bases sitting between them. The V gene's germline CDR1 is SGHAT and CDR2 FQNNGV. The CDR3 spans 11 residues. The CDR3 sequence is CASSLGTGYTF. The CDR3 nucleotides are TGTGCCAGCAGCTTAGGGACTGGCTACACCTTC.

In nucleotides, the CDR3 is TGTGCCAGCAGTTTTATCAAGATCGACAGGGGGCCCGATACGCAGTATTTT. It translates to CASSFIKIDRGPDTQYF. This chain joins TRBV27 and TRBJ2-3; TRBD1 matches at 10 bases. The V gene end was trimmed by 3 bases and the J gene end by 6 bases; junction bases not matched to a gene: 12. The CDR3 consists of 17 residues. CDR1 is MNHEY and CDR2 is SMNVEV in the germline V gene (reference sequence).

This chain connects TRBV9 to TRBJ2-1, with 8 bases matching TRBD2. This CDR3 region has 16 residues. V trimming: 0 bases; J trimming: 4 bases; junction bases outside the gene matches: 6. Germline V gene sequence: CDR1 SGDLS, CDR2 YYNGEE. Here the CDR3 reads CASSVDRLATYNEQFF. In nucleotides, the CDR3 is TGTGCCAGCAGCGTAGATCGACTAGCGACGTACAATGAGCAGTTCTTC.

The chain employs TRBV27 and TRBJ2-7; 7 bases line up with TRBD1. The CDR3 runs to 16 residues. V lost 4 bases and J lost 2; bases outside the gene matches: 11. CDR1 is MNHEY and CDR2 is SMNVEV in the germline V gene (reference sequence). DNA for the CDR3: TGTGCCAGCAGTTCTGACACCCCGGGACAGACCTACGAGCAGTACTTC. Residues: CASSSDTPGQTYEQYF.

The V call is TRBV19, the J call TRBJ2-2; the D is unclear. Trimming took off 3 bases at V and 2 bases at J, with 13 bases between the two ends. CDR1 is LNHDA and CDR2 is SQIVND in the germline V gene (reference sequence). The CDR3 sequence is 16 residues long. The CDR3 DNA follows: TGTGCCAGTAGTATTTTTCCAGGCCAAAACACCGGGGAGCTGTTTTTT. As protein: CASSIFPGQNTGELFF.

The chain couples TRBV5-5 to TRBJ2-1; 12 bases are shared with TRBD2. Germline CDR1 reads SGHKS; CDR2 reads YYEKEE (reference sequence). The CDR3 runs to 15 residues. V lost 4 bases, J lost 7 bases, and 6 bases stayed unmatched. Here the CDR3 DNA reads TGTGCCAGCAGCCCTAGCGGGAGGGCCTTTAATGAGCAGTTCTTC. This codes for CASSPSGRAFNEQFF.

The rearrangement links TRBV11-1 to TRBJ2-7; D tentatively reads TRBD1 or TRBD2 (5 bases each). This CDR3 region has 15 residues. Germline V gene data show CDR1 as SGHAT and CDR2 as FQDESV (reference sequence). Trimming took off 4 bases at V and 0 bases at J, with 13 bases between the two ends. The CDR3 nucleotides are TGTGCCAGCAGCTCGCAGGGAGACCCCTCCTACGAGCAGTACTTC. It codes for CASSSQGDPSYEQYF.